This TCR beta chain was captured in a study of blood T cell repertoires in COVID-19 (dated by TCRdb to the early 2020s). As for the study more broadly: Samples from collaborators originated in the United States, Italy and Spain and spanned both the acute and convalescent phases of COVID-19. The prospective study material was composed of cDNA or gDNA derived from T cells, B-cell-depleted T cells, or PBMCs. Deeply sampled blood TCRbeta repertoires from subjects exposed to, actively infected with, or recovered from COVID-19 were included in the dataset. The repertoires were released in a freely available public database meant as a resource for research on the immune response to SARS-CoV-2. The samples were drawn from the first 160 participants of the ongoing ImmuneRACE study and from roughly 1,300 subjects provided by 6 global collaborators. The sample metadata nearly always contained a de-identified subject ID, COVID-19 status, age in years and sex. Where available, HLA class I and class II types were obtained from metadata supplied by the sample provider rather than from assay-based typing. Here is what the overall study found, with its caveats: The quantity of clinical and demographic metadata differed by source and by participant and was supplied without curation.

Enrolling through a virtual design, the prospective study's participants ranged in age from roughly 18 to 89 years and lived across 24 United States geographic areas. In the prospective study, cohorts were assigned on the basis of participant-reported clinical history obtained from a screening survey and a study questionnaire. Recovered participants in ImmuneRACE Cohort 3 were defined as having two consecutive negative NP/OP PCR tests, clearance from a healthcare professional, or resolution of symptoms. In the prospective study, whole blood, serum and a nasopharyngeal or oropharyngeal swab were collected from each participant by mobile phlebotomists. Additional blood draws and questionnaires over a 2-month period could optionally be provided by prospective study participants. Blood samples from the prospective study were shipped frozen or at room temperature prior to DNA extraction. Details on this clone: It has no known antigen specificity. No per-base quality is available; no much larger clone lies one base away.

TCRbeta CDR3 regions were amplified from genomic DNA by means of the immunoSEQ Assay, a bias-controlled multiplex PCR. As for the authors' bioinformatics: The number of nucleated cells in each sample was estimated from the amplification of reference gene primers within the assay. To quantify the absolute abundance of each unique TCRbeta CDR3 rearrangement, sequence reads were collapsed and filtered. Productive Simpson clonality was computed per sample as the square root of Simpson's diversity index over productive rearrangements. Drawn from immuneACCESS, this table holds only the in-frame rearrangements with V and J called that TCRdb kept. Clones are partly lost; checked studies trace under half to an unresolved V gene and leave the rest unexplained. The D gene and trimming were derived from the DNA, and the V and J assignments and clone size from that table. This sample gives around 310,000 clones in total; approximately 89% of them show up just once. The ten biggest clones cover less than 5.5% of the sample.

Measured from the cysteine to the phenylalanine, the CDR3 is 14 residues long. Only the CDR3 DNA is retained, 42 bases long and in frame from the first base. Unmatched junction bases come to 4, with V trimmed by 3 bases and J by 4 bases. CDR1 and CDR2 (SGHKS, YYEKEE) derive from the germline V gene (reference sequence). This receptor was identified in a man under 40 who had recovered from COVID-19. The chain was built from TRBV5-5 and TRBJ1-2; TRBD1 lines up with 9 middle nucleotides. Sequenced input: PBMCs or T cells enriched from blood (not recorded which). The CDR3 protein: CASSWDRVIYGYTF. The nucleotide sequence reads TGTGCCAGCAGCTGGGACAGGGTCATCTATGGCTACACCTTC.